Each of the 10 T cell receptor beta chains below was sequenced from the same sample in a study of blood T cell repertoires in COVID-19 (TCRdb year 2020). The library was produced with the immunoSEQ multiplex PCR assay. TCRdb's version of the immuneACCESS table is confined to in-frame rearrangements and falls short of the full clone set. An unresolved V gene accounts for under half of the shortfall where checked; the remainder is of unknown origin. This sample gives 150,000 to 200,000 clones in total; about 83% of them show up just once. In total, the top ten clones hold about 4% of the sample. Sequencing was performed on PBMCs or T cells enriched from blood (not recorded which). All receptors come from a woman aged 50 to 60 in a cohort exposed to, infected with or recovered from COVID-19 (not recorded which).

The rearrangement joins TRBV30 to TRBJ2-5, with 9 bases aligning to TRBD1. There are 15 residues in the CDR3. Germline trimming cut 0 bases from V and 3 bases from J; bases unmatched to any gene: 5. Germline CDR1 reads GTSNPN; CDR2 reads SVGIG (reference sequence). CDR3 loop: CAWSVSGTGKETQYF. As DNA, the CDR3 is TGTGCCTGGAGTGTAAGCGGGACAGGGAAAGAGACCCAGTACTTC.

This chain links TRBV30 with TRBJ1-2, with 9 bases lining up with TRBD1. The V and J ends lost 7 bases and 2 bases, in that order; junction bases with no gene match: 11. The CDR3 extends over 15 amino acids. CDR1 is GTSNPN, CDR2 SVGIG, per germline (reference sequence). CDR3 nucleotide sequence: TGTGCCTATCAAACCAAACAGGGGGCAAACTATGGCTACACCTTC. Translation gives CAYQTKQGANYGYTF.

This clone is a singleton in its sample. The gene calls are TRBV6-5 and TRBJ1-1; D gene uncertain. The V end lost 6 bases, the J end lost 3 bases, and 11 bases lay between the germline ends. The CDR3 is 13 amino acids. In germline, CDR1 is MNHEY, CDR2 SVGAGI. The CDR3, as DNA: TGTGCCAGCAGCAACCGGGAGTACACTGAAGCTTTCTTT. Translating it yields CASSNREYTEAFF.

The V gene is TRBV6-4, the J gene TRBJ2-2, with TRBD1 identical over 9 bases. The J segment lost 3 bases and the V segment lost 6 bases, leaving 2 bases of the junction unmatched. This CDR3 contains 14 residues. CDR1 MRHNA and CDR2 SNTAGT come from the germline V gene. The CDR3 DNA follows: TGTGCCAGCAGCCGACAGGGGGACACCGGGGAGCTGTTTTTT. This codes for CASSRQGDTGELFF.

This chain joins TRBV7-9 and TRBJ1-1, with D unresolved. Germline V gene data show CDR1 as SEHNR and CDR2 as FQNEAQ (reference sequence). Deletions cut 3 bases from V and 5 bases from J, with 10 bases between. The CDR3 runs to 13 residues. As DNA, the CDR3 is TGTGCCAGCAGCTTCTTGGTAGATACTGAAGCTTTCTTT. As protein: CASSFLVDTEAFF.

A few counts support this clone. The chain combines TRBV5-1 with TRBJ1-1; 7 bases line up with TRBD1. The V segment lost 4 bases and the J segment 0 bases; nucleotides outside the gene matches: 6. The CDR3 sequence is 15 residues long. CDR1 and CDR2 (germline): SGHRS, YFSETQ. CDR3 loop: CASSAAGTVNTEAFF. CDR3 DNA sequence: TGCGCCAGCAGCGCAGCCGGGACAGTGAACACTGAAGCTTTCTTT.

The chain links TRBV5-4 to TRBJ2-5, with TRBD1 matching 7 bases. Germline loops: CDR1 SGHNT, CDR2 YYREEE (reference sequence). V shed 4 bases, J shed 1 base, and the junction held 1 base outside the gene matches. The CDR3 has 13 residues. The CDR3 region is CASSRDSQETQYF. CDR3 DNA sequence: TGTGCCAGCAGCCGGGACAGCCAAGAGACCCAGTACTTC.

The chain is built from TRBV6-1 and TRBJ1-1; D is perhaps TRBD1 (5 bases). Deletions cut 7 bases from V and 1 base from J, with 10 bases between. The V gene's germline CDR1 is MNHNS and CDR2 SASEGT. The CDR3 extends over 13 amino acids. The DNA of the CDR3 is TGTGCCAGCATGGAGGGACCGAACACTGAAGCTTTCTTT. It encodes CASMEGPNTEAFF.

The chain employs TRBV5-1 and TRBJ2-5; 7 nucleotides align to TRBD2. The junction had 9 bases not matched to a gene; V was cut back by 2 bases and J by 2 bases. The germline V gene has CDR1 SGHRS and CDR2 YFSETQ. The CDR3 consists of 16 residues. The CDR3 sequence is CASSFSRLASQETQYF. For the CDR3, the DNA is TGCGCCAGCAGCTTCTCGAGACTAGCCTCACAAGAGACCCAGTACTTC.

V usage is TRBV28 and J usage is TRBJ2-3; 11 bases agree with TRBD2. Germline V gene sequence: CDR1 MDHEN, CDR2 SYDVKM. The CDR3 totals 15 residues. Trimming at V came to 5 bases and at J to 5 bases, leaving 6 bases not matched to a gene. The CDR3 protein is CASSNLAGGVDTQYF. The CDR3 DNA reads as TGTGCCAGCAGTAACTTAGCGGGAGGGGTAGATACGCAGTATTTT. The complete variable domain, with remaining parts taken from reference TRBV28 and TRBJ2-3, reads DVKVTQSSRYLVKRTGEKVFLECVQDMDHENMFWYRQDPGLGLRLIYFSYDVKMKEKGDIPEGYSVSREKKERFSLILESASTNQTSMYLCASSNLAGGVDTQYFGPGTRLTVL.